The sequence of this T cell receptor (beta chain) was determined in a study of blood T cell repertoires in COVID-19. Clones were sequenced by immunoSEQ multiplex PCR, and TCRdb holds only the in-frame ones, with some missing. The sample carries about 140,000 clones, roughly four fifths recorded once. From germline, CDR1 is LGHDT and CDR2 YNNKEL (reference sequence). The CDR3 length is 13 residues. V was cut by 1 base and J by 10 bases, with 10 bases left in between. The source is an elderly woman in a cohort sampled during active or convalescent COVID-19. The rearrangement uses TRBV3-1 (or the pseudogene TRBV3-2) and TRBJ1-4; D is unresolved. Source material: peripheral blood. For the CDR3, the DNA is TGTGCCAGCAGCCAAGTAACAGCATCAAAACTGTTTTTT. It specifies CASSQVTASKLFF.